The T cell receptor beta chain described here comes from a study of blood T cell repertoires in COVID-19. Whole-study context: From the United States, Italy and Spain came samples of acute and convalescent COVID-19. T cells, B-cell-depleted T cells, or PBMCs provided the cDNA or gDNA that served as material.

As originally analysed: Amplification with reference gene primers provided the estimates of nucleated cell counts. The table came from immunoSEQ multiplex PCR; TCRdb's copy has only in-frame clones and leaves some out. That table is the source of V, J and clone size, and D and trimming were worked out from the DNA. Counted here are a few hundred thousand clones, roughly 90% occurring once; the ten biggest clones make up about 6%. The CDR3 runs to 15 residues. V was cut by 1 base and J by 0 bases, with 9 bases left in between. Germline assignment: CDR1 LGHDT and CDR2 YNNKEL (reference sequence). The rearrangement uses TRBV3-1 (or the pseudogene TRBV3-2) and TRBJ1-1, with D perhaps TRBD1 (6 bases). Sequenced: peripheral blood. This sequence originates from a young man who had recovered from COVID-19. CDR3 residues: CASSQVDRLNTEAFF. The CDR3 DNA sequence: TGTGCCAGCAGCCAAGTGGACAGATTGAACACTGAAGCTTTCTTT.